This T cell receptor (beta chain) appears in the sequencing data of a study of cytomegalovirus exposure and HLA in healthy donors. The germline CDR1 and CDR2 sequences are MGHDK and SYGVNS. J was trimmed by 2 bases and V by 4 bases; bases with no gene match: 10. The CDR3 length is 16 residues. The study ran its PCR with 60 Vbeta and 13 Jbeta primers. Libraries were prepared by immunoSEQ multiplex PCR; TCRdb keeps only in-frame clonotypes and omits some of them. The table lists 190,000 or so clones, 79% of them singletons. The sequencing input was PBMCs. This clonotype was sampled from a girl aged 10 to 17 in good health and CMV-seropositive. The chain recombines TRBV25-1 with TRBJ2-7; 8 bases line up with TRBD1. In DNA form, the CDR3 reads TGTGCCAGCAGTGGGGTGCTCGGGACAGGAGCCTACGAGCAGTACTTC. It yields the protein CASSGVLGTGAYEQYF.